The source of this T cell receptor beta chain is a study of beta chain features in type 1 diabetes (dated by TCRdb to the late 2010s). Describing the broader study: Mean age, gender distribution, total cell number and subset yield did not differ between patients and healthy donors. The study compared TCRB repertoires of sorted circulating CD4+ T cell subsets between recently diagnosed type 1 diabetes patients and matched healthy donors. Across all samples, 107,917,701 sorted cells were examined, and cell number per subset correlated strongly with RNA yield. Regulatory and stem cell-like memory subsets were isolated from only 8 patients and roughly 8 healthy donors, whereas naive and central memory subsets came from all 30 or so donors. On the study overall, not on this receptor specifically: Because cDNA rather than genomic DNA was sequenced, highly expressing activated cells could have been over-represented, although no difference in activation and CD3 levels was found between groups. Naive, central memory and regulatory TCRB repertoires appeared more similar among patients than among healthy donors. A moderate but significant shortening of TCRB CDR3 length was observed in type 1 diabetes patients in all four CD4+ subsets. At VDJ recombination sites, type 1 diabetes patients had fewer insertions and more deleted nucleotides, which implies abnormalities in thymic rearrangement. Because small numbers of individuals were included in the HLA sub-analyses, any influence of HLA type on TCRB rearrangement was left unresolved. Shorter templates might have been favored by PCR, but patient and control samples were amplified and corrected together, so both groups would have been affected equally by any skew.

This clone showed up just a few times. Its antigen remains unidentified. No base quality information exists; no much larger clone differs at one position. Additional DNA sequences in this sample encode the identical CDR3. The V end loses 0 bases and the J end loses 0 bases, and a stretch of 7 bases separates them. Looking up the germline V gene yields CDR1 SGDLS and CDR2 YYNGEE. The CDR3 holds 15 amino acids from the cysteine to the phenylalanine. Just the 45-base CDR3 DNA is kept, in frame starting at base 1. All of the isolated RNA was reverse transcribed with the High Capacity cDNA Reverse Transcription Kit, so expressed TCRB transcripts were sequenced. Naive, central memory and regulatory T cell samples underwent deep immunoSEQ sequencing, averaging roughly 3.4 million total reads per sample. Sorted cells were lysed in RLT buffer and RNA was extracted with DNase-treated RNeasy Micro or Mini kits, depending on cell number. To prevent cross-contamination, each cell subset was processed individually, whereas patient and healthy donor samples were processed jointly. The immunoSEQ multiplex PCR was used to amplify TCRB sequences from cDNA, yielding 87-bp fragments that span the CDR3 region. Amplicons were sequenced on the Illumina HiSeq platform. On the authors' methods: Synthetic template baselines were used to correct PCR bias computationally, reads within Hamming distance 2 were collapsed together, and singletons that could not be merged were discarded. Reads were aligned against IMGT to assign V, D and J genes, CDR3 length and insertions or deletions at six rearrangement sites. Within each subset, clonotype counts were normalized to sorted cell number, and only after that were true diversity and Gini coefficients computed with the tcR R package. Repertoire sharing was quantified using the overlap coefficient calculated on TCRB nucleotide sequences. As a proxy for the pre-selection repertoire, out-of-frame TCRB sequences from naive cells were analyzed. In its TCRdb copy, this immuneACCESS table keeps in-frame sequences only and misses some clones. Where compared with another copy, unresolved V genes explain less than half of these, and the others have no known cause. V, J and clone size derive from that table, while D and trimming were established from the DNA sequence. The sample profile shows hundreds of thousands of clones; approximately 10% of them were found once. The top ten clones comprise about 0.018% of the sample.

From each donor, a single peripheral blood sample of about 120 mL on average was drawn into heparinised tubes. Using a panel that included CD45RO, CCR7, CD25, CD127, CD95 and CD27, naive, central memory, regulatory and stem cell-like memory CD4+ T cells were sorted on a BD FACSAria II. Purity was above 95% for every sorted population. PBMCs were isolated immediately by Lymphoprep density gradient centrifugation and stained directly without culture. So that batch effects would be minimized, each experiment stained and sorted samples in pairs, pairing one healthy donor with one patient. The rearranged chain carries TRBV9 and TRBJ2-1; tentative D gene TRBD2, with 5 bases matching. This sequence was found in a man aged 25 to 40 with type 1 diabetes. Sequencing used naive CD4+ T cells from blood. What this sample's cell subset or site label stands for: true naive CD4+ T cells. The DNA sequence reads TGTGCCAGCAGCGTAGTGGGGAGCTCCTACAATGAGCAGTTCTTC. Its product reads: CASSVVGSSYNEQFF. Where the CDR3 stops, the reference TRBV9 and TRBJ2-1 genes take over; the full variable domain is DSGVTQTPKHLITATGQRVTLRCSPRSGDLSVYWYQQSLDQGLQFLIQYYNGEERAKGNILERFSAQQFPDLHSELNLSSLELGDSALYFCASSVVGSSYNEQFFGPGTRLTVL.